This T cell receptor (beta chain) was documented in a study of OX40 agonist ivuxolimab in advanced cancers. This CDR3 contains 11 residues. V was pared by 5 bases and J by 7 bases, with 11 bases between. CDR1 is DFQATT, CDR2 SNEGSKA, per germline (reference sequence). Autoimmune disease history or systemic immunosuppression was exclusionary. Profiling relied on immunoSEQ multiplex PCR, and the TCRdb table lists in-frame clones only, not all of them. The sample lists roughly 100,000 clones, 90% to 95% occurring once. The chain is built from TRBV20-1 and TRBJ1-1; D possibly corresponds to TRBD1 (6 bases). The sequencing used CD4+ or CD8+ T cells sorted from blood, collected in a trial of the OX40 agonist ivuxolimab. This TCR came from an adult with an advanced solid tumor such as melanoma, head and neck, liver or kidney cancer. The DNA of the CDR3 is TGCAGTGCTCATAGACAGGTTGAAGCTTTCTTT. Amino acids: CSAHRQVEAFF.